These T cell receptor beta chains were read from a single sample in a study of blood T cells in healthy people across ages. TCRdb re-analysed the 5' RACE reads in MiXCR, keeping a single row per CDR3 protein. Among about 620,000 distinct CDR3 sequences, roughly half were seen once, and the ten largest hold approximately 12%. The sequenced sample consisted of blood. The receptors come from a woman older than 75 in good health. The CDR3 runs from the conserved cysteine through the conserved F or W. Each record gives: J gene, clone size, V gene, D gene, CDR3 DNA, CDR3 protein. The D gene is left open where the match is weak. For some rows the clone size is stated as once, few or many, or as a class when expanded; others skip it.

TRBJ2-3,many,TRBV4-2,TRBD2,TGTGCCAGCAGCCAAGATCAGCTTAGGAGGGCTAGCGGAGCAGATACGCAGTATTTT,CASSQDQLRRASGADTQYF
TRBJ1-2,NA,TRBV20-1,NA,TGCAGTGCTGTCTTGGCCCAAAACTATGGCTACACCTTC,CSAVLAQNYGYTF
TRBJ1-6,once,TRBV10-3,NA,TGTGCCATCGGTGAGGATTCGCGTTCACCCCTCCACTTT,CAIGEDSRSPLHF
TRBJ2-1,few,TRBV7-2,TRBD2,TGTGCCAGCAGTTTTGGGACTAGCGGGAGTAATGAGCAGTTCTTC,CASSFGTSGSNEQFF
TRBJ2-1,many,TRBV4-2,TRBD1,TGTGCCAGCAGGAGACAACAGGGGACCTACAATGAGCAGTTCTTC,CASRRQQGTYNEQFF
TRBJ2-1,NA,TRBV20-1,TRBD2,TGCAGTGCTAGCCCAGCGGGGGGGCGGGTAAAGAAGCAGTTCTTC,CSASPAGGRVKKQFF
TRBJ1-4,NA,TRBV29-1,TRBD1,TGCAGCGTTGAGGGACAGGGGTCTTCATGGTTCCCTTCCGGCAAGGAGGAAAAACTGTTTTTT,CSVEGQGSSWFPSGKEEKLFF
TRBJ2-3,many,TRBV29-1,NA,TGCAGCGTCGCACTACAGAGAGAGGATACGCAGTATTTT,CSVALQREDTQYF
TRBJ2-2,NA,TRBV2,NA,TGTGCCAGCGGGATCGGGGAGCTGTTTTTT,CASGIGELFF
TRBJ1-5,few,TRBV7-2,NA,TGTGCCAGCAGCGCTATTAATAGCAATCAGCCCCAGCATTTT,CASSAINSNQPQHF
TRBJ1-4,NA,TRBV6-5,TRBD1,TGTGCCAGCAGTCGGACAGGGGGCTATGAAAAACTGTTTTTT,CASSRTGGYEKLFF
TRBJ2-1,NA,TRBV5-1,TRBD2,TGCGCCAGCAGCAGGACTAGCTCCCTGAGTAATGAGCAGTTCTTC,CASSRTSSLSNEQFF
TRBJ2-2,NA,TRBV6-5,NA,TGTGCCAGCACCGTGGGGGCGAACACCGGGGAGCTGTTTTTT,CASTVGANTGELFF
TRBJ1-1,NA,TRBV6-2/TRBV6-3,TRBD1,TGTGCCAGCGGACAGGGTGTGCGAAGGACTGAAGCTTTCTTT,CASGQGVRRTEAFF
TRBJ2-3,NA,TRBV5-1,TRBD2,TGCGCCAGCAGCCCTCCGGCTAGCGGGGAGACAGATACGCAGTATTTT,CASSPPASGETDTQYF
TRBJ1-4,NA,TRBV12-3/TRBV12-4,NA,TGTGCCAGCACCGCTAACAGGGCGCTAGGTGAAAAACTGTTTTTT,CASTANRALGEKLFF
TRBJ2-3,many,TRBV15,TRBD1,TGTGCCACCAGCAGGGACAGGGCCACAGATACGCAGTATTTT,CATSRDRATDTQYF
TRBJ1-1,NA,TRBV28,TRBD1,TGTGCCAGCAGTTTAAGGGACAGTTTGGGCACTGAAGCTTTCTTT,CASSLRDSLGTEAFF
TRBJ2-1,many,TRBV24-1,NA,TGTGCCACCAGAAGCCCAAACAATGAGCAGTTCTTC,CATRSPNNEQFF
TRBJ2-1,NA,TRBV11-2,TRBD1,TGTGCCAGCAGCACCCGACAGGGTAATGGCAATGAGCAGTTCTTC,CASSTRQGNGNEQFF
TRBJ2-1,NA,TRBV3-1,NA,TGTGCCAGCAGCCCCCTGTTACTGGGCGGCGAGCAGTTCTTC,CASSPLLLGGEQFF
TRBJ2-1,many,TRBV5-1,TRBD2,TGCGCCAGCAGCCCGAGGCCTAGCGGGAATAACAATGAGCAGTTCTTC,CASSPRPSGNNNEQFF
TRBJ2-1,NA,TRBV29-1,NA,TGCAGCGTTGAAGGTCGGGACACTATGTTTGAGCAGTTCTTC,CSVEGRDTMFEQFF
TRBJ1-4,NA,TRBV6-1,NA,TGTGCCAGCAGGCGGGAAACTAATGAAAAACTGTTTTTT,CASRRETNEKLFF
TRBJ1-3,NA,TRBV6-6,NA,TGTGCCAGCAGTTACTCGATGCCCTTTGACACCATATATTTT,CASSYSMPFDTIYF
TRBJ2-1,once,TRBV12-3/TRBV12-4,NA,TGTGCCAGCAGGAACCTCCGTGGAGACAATGAGCAGTTCTTC,CASRNLRGDNEQFF
TRBJ1-2,NA,TRBV5-1,NA,TGCGCCAGCAGCTTGGTGCCCGGGACGGACTATGGCTACACCTTC,CASSLVPGTDYGYTF
TRBJ2-5,NA,TRBV7-9,NA,TGTGCCAGCAGCTTAGAACCGGGAGAAAAAGAGACCCAGTACTTC,CASSLEPGEKETQYF